A single TCR beta chain is shown here with its context. These data belong to a study of CD8 T cells in Susac syndrome. Looked up from germline, CDR1 is DFQATT and CDR2 is SNEGSKA (reference sequence). The CDR3 covers 13 residues. V shed 4 bases and J 4 bases; nucleotides not matched to a gene: 6. Sequencing of TCR beta was performed on blood CD8+ T cells and on blood CD4+ T cells. Random hexamers served to reverse transcribe roughly 0.5 to 1 ug RNA. An immunoSEQ multiplex PCR amplified TCR beta CDR3 over 54 Vbeta and 13 Jbeta. TCRdb processed the immunoSEQ multiplex PCR reads anew with MiXCR; each CDR3 protein has one entry. The sample comprises 150,000 to 200,000 distinct CDR3 sequences, approximately 94% of which are singletons, and around 0.093% rests with the top ten.

The chain has TRBV20-1 and TRBJ2-7; 8 positions agree with TRBD1. This TCR was recovered from a human donor with multiple sclerosis. Sequencing input: CD4+ T cells from PBMCs. The CDR3 here is CSATRQGLYEQYF. CDR3 coding DNA: TGCAGTGCTACCCGACAGGGGTTATACGAGCAGTACTTC.